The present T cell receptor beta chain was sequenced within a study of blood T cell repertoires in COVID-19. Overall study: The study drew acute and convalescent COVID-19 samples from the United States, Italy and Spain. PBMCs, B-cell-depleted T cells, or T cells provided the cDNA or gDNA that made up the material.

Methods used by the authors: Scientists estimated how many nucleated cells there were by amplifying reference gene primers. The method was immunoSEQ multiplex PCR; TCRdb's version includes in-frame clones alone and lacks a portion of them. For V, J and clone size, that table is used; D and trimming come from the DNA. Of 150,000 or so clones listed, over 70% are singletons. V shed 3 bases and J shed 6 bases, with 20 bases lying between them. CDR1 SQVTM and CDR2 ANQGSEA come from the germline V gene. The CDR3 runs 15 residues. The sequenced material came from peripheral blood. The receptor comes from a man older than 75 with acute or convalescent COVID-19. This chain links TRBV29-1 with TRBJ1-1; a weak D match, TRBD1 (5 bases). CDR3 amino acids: CSVDGGYIGHSEAFF. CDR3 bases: TGCAGCGTTGATGGGGGGTACATCGGGCATTCTGAAGCTTTCTTT.